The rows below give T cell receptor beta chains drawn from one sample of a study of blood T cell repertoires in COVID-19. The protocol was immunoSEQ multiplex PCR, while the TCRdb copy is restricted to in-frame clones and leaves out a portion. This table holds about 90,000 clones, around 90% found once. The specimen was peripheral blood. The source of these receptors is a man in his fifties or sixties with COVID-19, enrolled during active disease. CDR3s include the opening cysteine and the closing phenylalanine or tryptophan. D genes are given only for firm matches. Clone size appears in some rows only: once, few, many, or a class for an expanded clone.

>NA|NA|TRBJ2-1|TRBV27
TGTGCCAGCAGTTTGAAAAAGAGCAATGAGCAGTTCTTC
CASSLKKSNEQFF
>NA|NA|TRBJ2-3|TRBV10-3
TGTGCCATCAGTGTCGGCGGAGCTAGCACAGATACGCAGTATTTT
CAISVGGASTDTQYF
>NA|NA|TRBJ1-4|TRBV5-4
TGTGCCAGCAGCCTTGCAACTAATGAAAAACTGTTTTTT
CASSLATNEKLFF
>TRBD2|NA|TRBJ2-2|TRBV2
TGTGCCAGCAGTAAATGGGCACCTTTAGCGGGGTTCTTCACCGGGGAGCTGTTTTTT
CASSKWAPLAGFFTGELFF
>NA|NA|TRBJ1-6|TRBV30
TGTGCCTGGAGTAGGCAGGGCCACTCACCCCTCCACTTT
CAWSRQGHSPLHF
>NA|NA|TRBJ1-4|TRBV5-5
TGTGCCAGCAGCTCTTCCAGGGGAGTAGGTGAAAAACTGTTTTTT
CASSSSRGVGEKLFF
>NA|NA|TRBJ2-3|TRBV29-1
TGCAGCGTTGAAGAGGGGGCTTCGGTCGGCACAGATACGCAGTATTTT
CSVEEGASVGTDTQYF
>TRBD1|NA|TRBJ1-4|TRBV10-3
TGTGCCATCAGTGATGGACGGACAGGGTCCAATGAAAAACTGTTTTTT
CAISDGRTGSNEKLFF
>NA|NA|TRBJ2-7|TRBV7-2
TGTGCCAGCAGCGCAGGGAACGAGCAGTACTTC
CASSAGNEQYF
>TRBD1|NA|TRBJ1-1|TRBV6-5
TGTGCCAGCAGTTACTCGAGGGACAGTCGGCAAAGAGCTTTCTTT
CASSYSRDSRQRAFF
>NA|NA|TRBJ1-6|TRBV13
TGTGCCAGCAGCTTTTCCTGGCAGGGAGGGAATTCACCCCTCCACTTT
CASSFSWQGGNSPLHF
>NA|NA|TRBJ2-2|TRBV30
TGTGCCTGGAGCCATCAGATGGTAACCGGGGAGCTGTTTTTT
CAWSHQMVTGELFF
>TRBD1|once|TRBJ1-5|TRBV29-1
TGCAGCGTTGGGGGACAGGCCGGGCAGCCCCAGCATTTT
CSVGGQAGQPQHF
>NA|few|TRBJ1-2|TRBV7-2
TGTGCCAGCAGCCCCATGGGGGTCGGCAGGGGATCTAACTATGGCTACACCTTC
CASSPMGVGRGSNYGYTF
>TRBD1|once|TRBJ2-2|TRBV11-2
TGTGCCAGCAGCAACAGGGGTAGCACCGGGGAGCTGTTTTTT
CASSNRGSTGELFF
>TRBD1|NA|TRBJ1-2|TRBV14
TGTGCCAGCAGCCAAGGACCCGGGACAGGGTATTTTGGCTACACCTTC
CASSQGPGTGYFGYTF
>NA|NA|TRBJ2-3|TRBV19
TGTGCCAGTAGTAACCCCAATACAGGCCATAGCACAGATACGCAGTATTTT
CASSNPNTGHSTDTQYF
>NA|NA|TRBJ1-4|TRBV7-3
TGTGCCAGCAGCTTCTTCCCCCGGGCAACTAATGAAAAACTGTTTTTT
CASSFFPRATNEKLFF
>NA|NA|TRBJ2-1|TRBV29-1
TGCAGCGCCTGGGGATTCCGGGGGGCGGACAGCAATGAGCAGTTCTTC
CSAWGFRGADSNEQFF
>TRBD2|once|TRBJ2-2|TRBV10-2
TGCGCCAGCAGAATAGCGGGGGGACTCACCGGGGAGCTGTTTTTT
CASRIAGGLTGELFF
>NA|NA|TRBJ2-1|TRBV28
TGTGCCAGCAGTCCCCCTGACAGATACAATGAGCAGTTCTTC
CASSPPDRYNEQFF
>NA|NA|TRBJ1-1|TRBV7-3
TGTGCCAGCAGCCCCCTCGGTCGCCTCGGTGGCACTGAAGCTTTCTTT
CASSPLGRLGGTEAFF
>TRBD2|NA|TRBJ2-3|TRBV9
TGTGCCAGCAGCGTAGGAGCGGGGGGCACAGATACGCAGTATTTT
CASSVGAGGTDTQYF
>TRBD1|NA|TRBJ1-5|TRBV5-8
TGTGCCAGCAGTCGCGCCACAGGGGCGGGCAATCAGCCCCAGCATTTT
CASSRATGAGNQPQHF
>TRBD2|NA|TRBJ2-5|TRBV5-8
TGTGCCAGCAGCAACGCAGCACTAGCGGGGGGCCCCAAAGAGACCCAGTACTTC
CASSNAALAGGPKETQYF
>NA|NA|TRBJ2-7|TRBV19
TGTGCCACTCGACCCGGGACAAGATCCTACGAGCAGTACTTC
CATRPGTRSYEQYF
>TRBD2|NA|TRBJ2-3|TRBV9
TGTGCCAGCAGCCCGGGACTAGGGGGAGATACGCAGTATTTT
CASSPGLGGDTQYF
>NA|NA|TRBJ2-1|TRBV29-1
TGCAGCGCCCAACAGGGAGGGGATGAGCAGTTCTTC
CSAQQGGDEQFF
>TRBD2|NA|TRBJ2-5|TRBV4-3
TGCGCCAGCAGCCAAGATGGGACTAGCGGAGCGTACCAAGAGACCCAGTACTTC
CASSQDGTSGAYQETQYF
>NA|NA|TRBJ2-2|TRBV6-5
TGTGCCAGCAGTTGGGGGGCCGGGGAGCTGTTTTTT
CASSWGAGELFF
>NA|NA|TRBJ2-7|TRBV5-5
TGTGCCAGCAGCTTGGACAGGGTTCGGGAGCAGTACTTC
CASSLDRVREQYF
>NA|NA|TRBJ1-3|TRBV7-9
TGTGCCAGCACCCCCAAGGAGGGTTCTGGAAACACCATATATTTT
CASTPKEGSGNTIYF
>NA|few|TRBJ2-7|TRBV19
TGTGCCAGTAGTATAGATTCAGGGAATGGTAACGAGCAGTACTTC
CASSIDSGNGNEQYF
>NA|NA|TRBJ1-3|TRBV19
TGTGCCAGTAGTATGCTCTGGGCCCAGGCCATATATTTT
CASSMLWAQAIYF
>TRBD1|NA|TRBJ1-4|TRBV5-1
TGCGCCAGCAGCAGGGGACAGGGTAATGAAAAACTGTTTTTT
CASSRGQGNEKLFF
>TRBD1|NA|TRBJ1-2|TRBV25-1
TGTGCCAGCAGAGCCGGGACAGGGGTTGGCTACACCTTC
CASRAGTGVGYTF
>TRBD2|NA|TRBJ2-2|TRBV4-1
TGCGCCAGCAGCCATAGCGGGGCGAACACCGGGGAGCTGTTTTTT
CASSHSGANTGELFF
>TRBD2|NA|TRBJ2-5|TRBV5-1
TGCGCCAGCAGCTTAGCGGGAACTCGAGAGACCCAGTACTTC
CASSLAGTRETQYF
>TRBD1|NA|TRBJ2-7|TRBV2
TGTGCCAGCAGTGAAGCGGGGGACAGGTTTGCGGACGAGCAGTACTTC
CASSEAGDRFADEQYF
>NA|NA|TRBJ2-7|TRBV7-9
TGTGCCAGCAGCCCCTCGACACTCTACGAGCAGTACTTC
CASSPSTLYEQYF
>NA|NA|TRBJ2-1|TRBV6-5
TGTGCCACCGCGGGACGGGGTGGGCATGAGCAGTTCTTC
CATAGRGGHEQFF
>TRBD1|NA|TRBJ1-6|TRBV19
TGTGCCAGTAGTTTCCGGGACAGCTATAATTCACCCCTCCACTTT
CASSFRDSYNSPLHF
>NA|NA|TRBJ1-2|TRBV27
TGTGCCAGCAGTTTCGTACGATCTCCAGGGGCTAACTATGGCTACACCTTC
CASSFVRSPGANYGYTF
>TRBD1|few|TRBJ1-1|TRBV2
TGTGCCACAGGGGGCGGTGGAAACACTGAAGCTTTCTTT
CATGGGGNTEAFF
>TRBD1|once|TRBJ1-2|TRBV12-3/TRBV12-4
TGTGCCAGCAGTTCCACAGGGGAGGCTGGCTACACCTTC
CASSSTGEAGYTF
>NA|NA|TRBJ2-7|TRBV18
TGTGCCAGCTCACCGGGGACTCCCAGAGACGAGCAGTACTTC
CASSPGTPRDEQYF
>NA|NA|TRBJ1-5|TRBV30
TGTGCCTGGACTAACGGGGGGTTTCAGCCCCAGCATTTT
CAWTNGGFQPQHF
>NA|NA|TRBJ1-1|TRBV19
TGTGCCAGTAGTATAGGTTCGGGGTACACTGAAGCTTTCTTT
CASSIGSGYTEAFF
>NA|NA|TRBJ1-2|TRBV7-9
TGTGCCAGCAGCTTAGGCGGCCTCTATCGCCTTCTGAACTATGGCTACACCTTC
CASSLGGLYRLLNYGYTF